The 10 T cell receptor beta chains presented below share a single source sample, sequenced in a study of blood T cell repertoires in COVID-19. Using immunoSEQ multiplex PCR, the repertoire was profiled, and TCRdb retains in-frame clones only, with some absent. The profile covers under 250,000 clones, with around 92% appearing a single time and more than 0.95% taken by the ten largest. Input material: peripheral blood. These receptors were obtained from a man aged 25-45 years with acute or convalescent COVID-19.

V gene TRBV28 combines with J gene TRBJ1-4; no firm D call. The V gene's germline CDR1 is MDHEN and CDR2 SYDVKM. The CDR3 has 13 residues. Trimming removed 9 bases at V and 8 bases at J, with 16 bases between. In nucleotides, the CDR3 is TGTGCCAGTCCCGATTACACCTGGGAAAAACTGTTTTTT. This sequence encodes CASPDYTWEKLFF.

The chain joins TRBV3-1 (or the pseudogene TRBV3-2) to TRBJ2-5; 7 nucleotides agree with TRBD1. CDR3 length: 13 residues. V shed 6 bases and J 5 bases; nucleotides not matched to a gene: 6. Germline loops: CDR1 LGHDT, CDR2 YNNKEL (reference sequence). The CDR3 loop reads CASSPQGYETQYF. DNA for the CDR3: TGTGCCAGCAGTCCACAGGGGTACGAGACCCAGTACTTC.

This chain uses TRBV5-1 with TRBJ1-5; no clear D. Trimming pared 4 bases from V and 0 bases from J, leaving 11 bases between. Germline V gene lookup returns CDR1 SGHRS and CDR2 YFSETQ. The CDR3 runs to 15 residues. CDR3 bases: TGCGCCAGCAGCCCGGGTCCTAATAGCAATCAGCCCCAGCATTTT. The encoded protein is CASSPGPNSNQPQHF.

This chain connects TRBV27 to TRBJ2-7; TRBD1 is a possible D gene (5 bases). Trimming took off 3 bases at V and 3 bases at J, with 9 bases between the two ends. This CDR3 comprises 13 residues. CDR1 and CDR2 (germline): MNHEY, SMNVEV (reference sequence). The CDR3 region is CASSFLDSYEQYF. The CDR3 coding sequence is TGTGCCAGCAGTTTCCTCGACAGCTACGAGCAGTACTTC.

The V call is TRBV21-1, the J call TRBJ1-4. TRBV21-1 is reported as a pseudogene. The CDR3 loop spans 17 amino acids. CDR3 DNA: TGTGCCAGCAGCAACCCTAAAAGGCAACGAGGGTGTGAAAAACTGTTTTTT. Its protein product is CASSNPKRQRGCEKLFF.

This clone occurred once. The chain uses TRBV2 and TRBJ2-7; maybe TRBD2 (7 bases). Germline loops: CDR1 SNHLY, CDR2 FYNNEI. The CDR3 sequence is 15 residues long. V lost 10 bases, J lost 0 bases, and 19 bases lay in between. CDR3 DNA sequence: TGTGCCAACGCTATTTGGGGGGGCCTCTCCTACGAGCAGTACTTC. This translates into CANAIWGGLSYEQYF.

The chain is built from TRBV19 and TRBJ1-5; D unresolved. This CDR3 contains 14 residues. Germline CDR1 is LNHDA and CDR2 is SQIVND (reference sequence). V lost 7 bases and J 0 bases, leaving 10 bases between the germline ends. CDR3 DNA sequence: TGTGCCAGTATGACCACTAATAGCAATCAGCCCCAGCATTTT. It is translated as CASMTTNSNQPQHF.

CDR3 nucleotides: TGTGCCAGCAGCTTAGGACAGGGGGTCACTGAAGCTTTCTTT. Protein product: CASSLGQGVTEAFF. The chain has TRBV5-5 and TRBJ1-1; 10 bases fit TRBD1. The CDR3 sequence is 14 residues long. CDR1 is SGHKS, CDR2 YYEKEE, per germline (reference sequence). V dropped 2 bases and J dropped 4; count of bases not matched to a gene: 2.

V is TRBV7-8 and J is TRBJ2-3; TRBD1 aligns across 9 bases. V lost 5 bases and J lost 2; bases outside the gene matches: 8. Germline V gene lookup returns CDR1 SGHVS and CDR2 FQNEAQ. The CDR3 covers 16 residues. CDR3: CASSQTGTGSTDTQYF. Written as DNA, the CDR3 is TGTGCCAGCAGCCAAACCGGGACAGGGTCCACAGATACGCAGTATTTT. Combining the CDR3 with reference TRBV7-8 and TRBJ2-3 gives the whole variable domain GAGVSQSPRYKVAKRGQDVALRCDPISGHVSLFWYQQALGQGPEFLTYFQNEAQLDKSGLPSDRFFAERPEGSVSTLKIQRTQQEDSAVYLCASSQTGTGSTDTQYFGPGTRLTVL.

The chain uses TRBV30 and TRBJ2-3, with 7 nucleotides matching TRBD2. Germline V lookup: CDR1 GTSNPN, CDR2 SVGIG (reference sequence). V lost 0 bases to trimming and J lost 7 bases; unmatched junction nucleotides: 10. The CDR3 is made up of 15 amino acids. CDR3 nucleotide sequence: TGTGCCTGGAGTGTACGATCCGGGACTAAGAATACGCAGTATTTT. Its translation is CAWSVRSGTKNTQYF.